Sequencing of this T cell receptor (beta chain) was carried out in a study of cytomegalovirus exposure and HLA in healthy donors. The wider study: Earlier results showed roughly 120 million unique TCR beta sequences derived from roughly 190 million T cells. General observations from the study: For most TCR sequences rarity was the rule, although some public TCRs occurred in many donors. With high specificity and sensitivity, the classifier reportedly diagnosed cytomegalovirus status. The study put 160 or so TCR beta chains on its list as cytomegalovirus-associated.

Comments on this clone: Its target is unknown.

The CDR3 loop spans 13 amino acids. Germline CDR1 and CDR2: SGHDN and FVKESK. V was clipped by 4 bases and J by 1 base, with 7 bases between them. Primers for the PCR totalled 60 Vbeta and 13 Jbeta. Produced via immunoSEQ multiplex PCR; TCRdb's table is partial and in-frame only. The data contain more than 150,000 clones, less than 90% of them singletons. J is TRBJ1-1 and V is TRBV14; no reliable D call. The sample was PBMCs. The receptor comes from a girl aged 5-17 years in good health and CMV-seropositive. CDR3 residues: CASSPLRNTEAFF. The CDR3 coding sequence is TGTGCCAGCAGCCCCCTACGGAACACTGAAGCTTTCTTT.